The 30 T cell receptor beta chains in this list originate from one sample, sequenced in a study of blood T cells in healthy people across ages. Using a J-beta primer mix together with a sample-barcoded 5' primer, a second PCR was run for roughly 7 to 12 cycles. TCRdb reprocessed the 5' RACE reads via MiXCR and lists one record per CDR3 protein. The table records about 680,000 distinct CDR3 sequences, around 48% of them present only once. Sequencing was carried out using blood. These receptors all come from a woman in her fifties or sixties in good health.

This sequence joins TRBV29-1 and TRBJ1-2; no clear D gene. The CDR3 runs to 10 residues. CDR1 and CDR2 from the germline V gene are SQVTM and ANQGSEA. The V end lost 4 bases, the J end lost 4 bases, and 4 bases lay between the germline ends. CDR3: CSVGAYGYTF. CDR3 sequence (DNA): TGCAGCGTTGGGGCCTATGGCTACACCTTC.

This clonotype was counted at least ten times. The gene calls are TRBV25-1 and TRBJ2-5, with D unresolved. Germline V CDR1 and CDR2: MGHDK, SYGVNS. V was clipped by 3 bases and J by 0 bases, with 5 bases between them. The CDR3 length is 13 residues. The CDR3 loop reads CASSDSYQETQYF. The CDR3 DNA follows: TGTGCCAGCAGTGACTCTTACCAAGAGACCCAGTACTTC.

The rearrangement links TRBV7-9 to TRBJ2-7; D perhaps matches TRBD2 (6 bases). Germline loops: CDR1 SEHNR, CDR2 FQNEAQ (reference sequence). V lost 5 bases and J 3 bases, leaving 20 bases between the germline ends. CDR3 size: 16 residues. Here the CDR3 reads CASSARLGTSLYEQYF. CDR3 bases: TGTGCCAGCAGCGCGCGCCTGGGGACTTCCCTCTACGAGCAGTACTTC.

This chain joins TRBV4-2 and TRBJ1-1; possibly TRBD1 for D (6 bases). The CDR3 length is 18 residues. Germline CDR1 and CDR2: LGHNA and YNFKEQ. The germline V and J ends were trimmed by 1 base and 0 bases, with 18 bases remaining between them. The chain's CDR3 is CASSQVRGRGDMNTEAFF. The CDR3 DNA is TGTGCCAGCAGCCAAGTCAGGGGCCGAGGGGACATGAACACTGAAGCTTTCTTT.

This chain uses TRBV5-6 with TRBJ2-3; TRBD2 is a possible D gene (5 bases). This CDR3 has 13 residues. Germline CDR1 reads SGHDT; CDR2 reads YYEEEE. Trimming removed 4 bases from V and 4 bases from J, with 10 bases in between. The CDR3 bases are TGTGCCAGCAGCCCCATGCGGGCAGATACGCAGTATTTT. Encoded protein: CASSPMRADTQYF.

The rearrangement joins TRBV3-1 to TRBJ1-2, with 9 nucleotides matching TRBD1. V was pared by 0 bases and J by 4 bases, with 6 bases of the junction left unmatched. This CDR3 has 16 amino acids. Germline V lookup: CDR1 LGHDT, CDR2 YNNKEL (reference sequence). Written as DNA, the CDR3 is TGTGCCAGCAGCCAAGACACAGGGGGCGCCGGCTATGGCTACACCTTC. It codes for CASSQDTGGAGYGYTF.

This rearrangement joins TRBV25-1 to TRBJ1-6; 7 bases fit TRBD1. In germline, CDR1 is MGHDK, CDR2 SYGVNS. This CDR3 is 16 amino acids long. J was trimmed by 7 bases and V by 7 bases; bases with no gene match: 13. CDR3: CASTPGPTGRNSPLHF. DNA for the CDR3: TGTGCCAGCACTCCCGGTCCGACAGGGCGAAATTCACCCCTCCACTTT.

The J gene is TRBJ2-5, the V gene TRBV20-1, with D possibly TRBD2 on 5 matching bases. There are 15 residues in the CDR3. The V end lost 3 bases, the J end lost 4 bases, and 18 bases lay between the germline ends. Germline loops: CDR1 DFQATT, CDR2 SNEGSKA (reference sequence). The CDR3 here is CSASLGGPLRETQYF. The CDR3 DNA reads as TGCAGTGCTAGTCTGGGCGGGCCCTTGAGAGAGACCCAGTACTTC.

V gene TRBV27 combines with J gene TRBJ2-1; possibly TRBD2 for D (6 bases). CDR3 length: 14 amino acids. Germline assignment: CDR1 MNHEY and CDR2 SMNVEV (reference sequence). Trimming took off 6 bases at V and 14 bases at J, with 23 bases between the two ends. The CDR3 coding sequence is TGTGCCAGCAGACCTCGACTAGATTCTCGGGCAGAGTTCTTC. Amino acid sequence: CASRPRLDSRAEFF.

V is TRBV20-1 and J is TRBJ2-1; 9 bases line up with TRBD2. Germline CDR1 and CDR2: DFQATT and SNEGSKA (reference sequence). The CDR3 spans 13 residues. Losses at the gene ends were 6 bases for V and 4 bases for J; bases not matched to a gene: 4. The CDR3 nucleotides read TGCAGTGCGGCTCTAGCGGGGTACAATGAGCAGTTCTTC. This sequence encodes CSAALAGYNEQFF.

CDR3 amino acids: CASSRLGTDYEQYF. DNA of the CDR3: TGTGCCAGCAGCCGACTCGGGACAGACTACGAGCAGTACTTC. The gene calls are TRBV3-1 and TRBJ2-5, with 7 bases matching TRBD1. TRBJ2-7 matches the DNA end more closely, so the J call is doubtful. This CDR3 is 14 amino acids long. Germline CDR1 reads LGHDT; CDR2 reads YNNKEL (reference sequence).

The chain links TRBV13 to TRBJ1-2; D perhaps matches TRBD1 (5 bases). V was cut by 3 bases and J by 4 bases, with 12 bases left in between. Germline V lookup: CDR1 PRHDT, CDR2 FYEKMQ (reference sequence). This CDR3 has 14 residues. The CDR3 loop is CASSFREFPYGYTF. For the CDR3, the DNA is TGTGCCAGCAGCTTCAGGGAGTTCCCCTATGGCTACACCTTC.

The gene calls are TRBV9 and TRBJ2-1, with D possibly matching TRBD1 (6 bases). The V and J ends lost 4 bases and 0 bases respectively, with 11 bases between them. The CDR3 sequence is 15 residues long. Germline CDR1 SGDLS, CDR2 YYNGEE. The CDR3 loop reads CASSIGQSSYNEQFF. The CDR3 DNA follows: TGTGCCAGCAGCATCGGACAGAGCTCCTACAATGAGCAGTTCTTC.

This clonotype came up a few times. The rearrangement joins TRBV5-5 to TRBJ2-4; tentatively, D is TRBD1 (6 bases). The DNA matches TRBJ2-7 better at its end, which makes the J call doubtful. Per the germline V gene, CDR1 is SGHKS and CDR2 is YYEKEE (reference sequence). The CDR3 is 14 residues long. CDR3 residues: CASSFGTPYYEQYF. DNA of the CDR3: TGTGCCAGCAGCTTCGGGACACCGTACTACGAGCAGTACTTC.

DNA of the CDR3: TGTGCCAGCAGCTTAAGGCAGCCGGGAGTGGGAGAGACCCAGTACTTC. Amino acid sequence: CASSLRQPGVGETQYF. The chain combines TRBV7-6 with TRBJ2-7; possibly TRBD2 for D (6 bases). The J call may not be correct, given that the DNA end is closer to TRBJ2-5. The CDR3 contains 16 residues. Germline V gene lookup returns CDR1 SGHVS and CDR2 FNYEAQ.

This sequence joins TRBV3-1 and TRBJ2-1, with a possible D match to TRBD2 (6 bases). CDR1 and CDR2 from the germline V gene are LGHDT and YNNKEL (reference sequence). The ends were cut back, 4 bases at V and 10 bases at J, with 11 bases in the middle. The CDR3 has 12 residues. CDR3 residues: CASSPSVREQFF. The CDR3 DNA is TGTGCCAGCAGCCCTAGCGTTCGGGAGCAGTTCTTC.

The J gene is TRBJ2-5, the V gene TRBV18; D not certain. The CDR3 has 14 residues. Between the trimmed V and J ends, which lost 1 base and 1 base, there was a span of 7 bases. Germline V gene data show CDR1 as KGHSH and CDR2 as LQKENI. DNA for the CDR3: TGTGCCAGCTCACCACAGTCCCTCCAAGAGACCCAGTACTTC. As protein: CASSPQSLQETQYF.

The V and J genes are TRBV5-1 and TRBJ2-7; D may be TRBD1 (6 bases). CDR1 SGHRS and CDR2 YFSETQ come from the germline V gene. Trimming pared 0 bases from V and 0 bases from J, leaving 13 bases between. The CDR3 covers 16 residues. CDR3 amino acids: CASSLAPTGISYEQYF. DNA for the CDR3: TGCGCCAGCAGCTTGGCTCCGACAGGAATCTCCTACGAGCAGTACTTC.

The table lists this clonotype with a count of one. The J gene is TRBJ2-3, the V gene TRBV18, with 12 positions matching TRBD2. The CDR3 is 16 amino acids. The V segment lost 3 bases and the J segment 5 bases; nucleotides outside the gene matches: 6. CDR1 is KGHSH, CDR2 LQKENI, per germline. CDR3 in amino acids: CASSPRTSGMGDTQYF. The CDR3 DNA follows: TGTGCCAGCTCACCGCGGACTAGCGGGATGGGAGATACGCAGTATTTT.

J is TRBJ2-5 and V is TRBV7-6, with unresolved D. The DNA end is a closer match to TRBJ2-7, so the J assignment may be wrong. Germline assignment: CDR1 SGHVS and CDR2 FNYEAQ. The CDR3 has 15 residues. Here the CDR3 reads CASSPLSGLGYEQYF. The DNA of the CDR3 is TGTGCCAGCAGCCCCCTATCAGGCTTAGGCTACGAGCAGTACTTC.

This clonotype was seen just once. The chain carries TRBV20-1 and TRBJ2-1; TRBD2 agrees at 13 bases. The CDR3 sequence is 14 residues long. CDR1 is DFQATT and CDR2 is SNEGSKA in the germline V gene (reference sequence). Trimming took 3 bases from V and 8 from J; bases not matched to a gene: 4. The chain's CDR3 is CSASKLAGGHEQFF. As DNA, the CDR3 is TGCAGTGCTAGTAAACTAGCGGGAGGGCATGAGCAGTTCTTC.

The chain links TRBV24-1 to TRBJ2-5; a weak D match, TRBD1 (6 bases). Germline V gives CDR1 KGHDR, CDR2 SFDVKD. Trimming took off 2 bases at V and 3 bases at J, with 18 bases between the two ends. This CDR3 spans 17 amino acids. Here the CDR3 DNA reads TGTGCCACCAGTGATTACGGACAGTCTGCGCGGGAAGAGACCCAGTACTTC. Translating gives CATSDYGQSAREETQYF.

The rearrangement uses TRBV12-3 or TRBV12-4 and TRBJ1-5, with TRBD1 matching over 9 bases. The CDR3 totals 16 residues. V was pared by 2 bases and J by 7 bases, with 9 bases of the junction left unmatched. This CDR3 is CASSLPQQGARQPQHF. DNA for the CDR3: TGTGCCAGCAGTTTACCACAACAGGGGGCAAGGCAGCCCCAGCATTTT.

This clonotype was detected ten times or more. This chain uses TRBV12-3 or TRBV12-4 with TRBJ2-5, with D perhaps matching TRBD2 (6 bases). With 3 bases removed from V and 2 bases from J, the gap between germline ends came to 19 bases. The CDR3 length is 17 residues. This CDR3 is CASSFSWEVVPQETQYF. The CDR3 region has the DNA TGTGCCAGCAGTTTCTCCTGGGAGGTTGTCCCTCAAGAGACCCAGTACTTC.

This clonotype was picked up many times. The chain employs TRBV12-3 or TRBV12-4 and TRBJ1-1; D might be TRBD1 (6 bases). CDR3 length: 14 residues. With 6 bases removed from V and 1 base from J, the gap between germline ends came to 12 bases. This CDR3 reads CASSSTDRNTEAFF. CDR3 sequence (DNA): TGTGCCAGCAGCTCCACGGACAGGAACACTGAAGCTTTCTTT.

The CDR3 DNA follows: TGTGCCAGCAGCTTGAGAACGACAGGACCTAAAAACATTCAGTACTTC. It translates to CASSLRTTGPKNIQYF. The chain joins TRBV11-1 to TRBJ2-4; D may be TRBD1 (6 bases). Per the germline V gene, CDR1 is SGHAT and CDR2 is FQDESV (reference sequence). V was clipped by 3 bases and J by 4 bases, with 16 bases between them. The CDR3 has 16 amino acids.

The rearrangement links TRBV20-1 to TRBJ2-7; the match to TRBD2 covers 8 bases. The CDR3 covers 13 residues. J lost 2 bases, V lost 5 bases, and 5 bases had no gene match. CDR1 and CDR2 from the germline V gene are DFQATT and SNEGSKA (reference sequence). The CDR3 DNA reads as TGCAGTGCTCAGGGGACTAGAACCTACGAGCAGTACTTC. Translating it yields CSAQGTRTYEQYF.

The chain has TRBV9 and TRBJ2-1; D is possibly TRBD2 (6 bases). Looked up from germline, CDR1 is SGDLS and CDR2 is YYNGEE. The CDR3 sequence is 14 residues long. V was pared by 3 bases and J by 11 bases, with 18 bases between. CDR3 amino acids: CASSETTSSYKQFF. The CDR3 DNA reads TGTGCCAGCAGCGAAACGACTAGTTCGTATAAGCAGTTCTTC.

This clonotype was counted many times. The CDR3 DNA reads TGTGCCAGCAGGGATATTTCAGGAGGCGGTTACAATGAGCAGTTCTTC. This encodes CASRDISGGGYNEQFF. The V and J genes are TRBV7-3 and TRBJ2-1; tentative D call: TRBD2 (5 bases). This CDR3 contains 16 residues. With 6 bases removed from V and 4 bases from J, the gap between germline ends came to 19 bases. Germline V gene lookup returns CDR1 SGHTA and CDR2 FQGTGA.

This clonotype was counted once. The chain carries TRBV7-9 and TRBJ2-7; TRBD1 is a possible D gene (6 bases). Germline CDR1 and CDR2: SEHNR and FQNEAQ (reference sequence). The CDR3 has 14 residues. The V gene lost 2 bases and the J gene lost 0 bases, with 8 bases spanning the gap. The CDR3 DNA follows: TGTGCCAGCAGCTTATCGACAGGCTCCTACGAGCAGTACTTC. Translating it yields CASSLSTGSYEQYF.